This T cell receptor beta chain was found in a study of shared clonotypes between healthy human individuals. Study-wide background: A couple of women and a few men aged 18 to 49 made up the donors. Plates per donor: three CD4 naive, three CD4 memory, two CD8 naive, one CD8 memory. General study results and limits: Sample collection involved blood only; tissue repertoires are likely different.

As processed by the authors: Filtering was not the same, since immunoSEQ gave junction-only sequences without quality scores. Profiling relied on immunoSEQ multiplex PCR, and the TCRdb table lists in-frame clones only, not all of them. The V and J calls and clone size were taken over from that table, and D and trimming were inferred from the DNA. The sample includes about 2.5 million clones, roughly 90% of them seen just once. Remarks on this clone: What it binds is unknown.

Deletions cut 3 bases from V and 4 bases from J, with 9 bases between. CDR1 is LNHNV, CDR2 YYDKDF, per germline (reference sequence). This CDR3 has 13 residues. The gene calls are TRBV15 and TRBJ1-1, with D unclear. The clonotype originates from a man aged 18 to 29 in good health. Some clones in this sample may be carry-over from other donors' samples. The sequencing input was naive CD4+ T cells from PBMCs. Subset reported: CD45RA+ positively selected. CDR3 DNA sequence: TGTGCCACCAGCAGCCTTCGTGGCACTGAAGCTTTCTTT. Translated: CATSSLRGTEAFF. Drawing the rest from reference TRBV15 and TRBJ1-1, the complete variable domain is DAMVIQNPRYQVTQFGKPVTLSCSQTLNHNVMYWYQQKSSQAPKLLFHYYDKDFNNEADTPDNFQSRRPNTSFCFLDIRSPGLGDTAMYLCATSSLRGTEAFFGQGTRLTVV.